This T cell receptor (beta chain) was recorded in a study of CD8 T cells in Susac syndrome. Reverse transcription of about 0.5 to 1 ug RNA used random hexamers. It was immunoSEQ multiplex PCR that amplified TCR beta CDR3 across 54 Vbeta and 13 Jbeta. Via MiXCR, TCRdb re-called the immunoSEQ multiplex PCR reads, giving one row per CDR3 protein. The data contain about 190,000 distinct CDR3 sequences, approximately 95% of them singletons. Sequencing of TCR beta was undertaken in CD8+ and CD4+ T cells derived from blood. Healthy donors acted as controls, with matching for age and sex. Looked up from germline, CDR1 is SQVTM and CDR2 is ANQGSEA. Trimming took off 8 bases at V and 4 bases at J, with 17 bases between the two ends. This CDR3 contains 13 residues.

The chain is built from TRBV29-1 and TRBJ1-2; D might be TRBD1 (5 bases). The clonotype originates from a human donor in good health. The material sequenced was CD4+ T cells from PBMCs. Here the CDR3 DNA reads TGCAGCAGTGGTCCCGCGGGGGGCTATGGCTACACCTTC. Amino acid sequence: CSSGPAGGYGYTF.